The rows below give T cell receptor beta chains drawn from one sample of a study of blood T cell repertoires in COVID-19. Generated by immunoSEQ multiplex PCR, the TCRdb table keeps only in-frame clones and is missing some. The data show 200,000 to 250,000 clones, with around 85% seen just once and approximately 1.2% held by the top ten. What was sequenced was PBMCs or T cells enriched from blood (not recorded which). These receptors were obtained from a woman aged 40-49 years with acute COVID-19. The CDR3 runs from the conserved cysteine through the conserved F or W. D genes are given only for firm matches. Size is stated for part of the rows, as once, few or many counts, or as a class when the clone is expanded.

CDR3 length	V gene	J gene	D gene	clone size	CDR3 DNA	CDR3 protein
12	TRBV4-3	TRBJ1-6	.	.	TGCGCCAGCAGTTCTCCGAATTCACCCCTCCACTTT	CASSSPNSPLHF
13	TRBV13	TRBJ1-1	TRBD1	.	TGTGCCAGCAGCTTGGACCAGGGGGCTGAAGCTTTCTTT	CASSLDQGAEAFF
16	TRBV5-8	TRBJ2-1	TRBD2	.	TGTGCCAGCAGCATATGGACTAGCGGGAGAGTTCGTGAGCAGTTCTTC	CASSIWTSGRVREQFF
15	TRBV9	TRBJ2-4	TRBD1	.	TGTGCCAGCAGCGAGGGACAGGGGGCCAAAAACATTCAGTACTTC	CASSEGQGAKNIQYF
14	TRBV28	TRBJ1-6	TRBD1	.	TGTGCCAGCAGCCCCGGACAGGGGGGATCACCCCTCCACTTT	CASSPGQGGSPLHF
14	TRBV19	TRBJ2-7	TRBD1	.	TGTGCCAGTCGCCGGACAGGGAAGGAATACGAGCAGTACTTC	CASRRTGKEYEQYF
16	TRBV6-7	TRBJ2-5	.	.	TGTGCCAGCAGTTTACCCGTTTGCGGGGTCAACGAGACCCAGTACTTC	CASSLPVCGVNETQYF
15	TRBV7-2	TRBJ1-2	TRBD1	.	TGTGCCAGCAGCTCCCGACAGGGCCGCAACTATGGCTACACCTTC	CASSSRQGRNYGYTF
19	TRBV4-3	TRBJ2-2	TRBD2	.	TGCGCCAGCAGCCGAACGGGACTAGCGGGGGGCACGAACACCGGGGAGCTGTTTTTT	CASSRTGLAGGTNTGELFF
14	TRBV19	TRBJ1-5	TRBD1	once	TGTGCCAGTAGTGCGGGGACAGGGGGTCAGCCCCAGCATTTT	CASSAGTGGQPQHF
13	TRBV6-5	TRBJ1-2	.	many	TGTGCCAGCAGTCCAGGGGCCCTCTATGGCTACACCTTC	CASSPGALYGYTF
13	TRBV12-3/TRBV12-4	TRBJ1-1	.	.	TGTGCCAGCAGTTCGGACTTGAACACTGAAGCTTTCTTT	CASSSDLNTEAFF
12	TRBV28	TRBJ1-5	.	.	TGTGCCAGTCAAAACACCCACCTTCCCCAGCATTTT	CASQNTHLPQHF
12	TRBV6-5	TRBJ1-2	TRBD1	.	TGTGCCAGCAGTAGACAGGGTTTTGGCTACACCTTC	CASSRQGFGYTF
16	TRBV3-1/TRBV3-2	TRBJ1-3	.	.	TGTGCCAGCAGCCAACCGGTGGAGAGCTCTGGAAACACCATATATTTT	CASSQPVESSGNTIYF
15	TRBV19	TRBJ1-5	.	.	TGTGCCAGTAGTACGGGGGGGGCTAGCAATCAGCCCCAGCATTTT	CASSTGGASNQPQHF
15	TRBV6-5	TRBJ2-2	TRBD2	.	TGTGCCAGCAGGCCCGGATTAGCGGGAACCGGGGAGCTGTTTTTT	CASRPGLAGTGELFF
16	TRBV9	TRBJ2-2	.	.	TGTGCCAGCAGCTCCCCGGGGGGCTGGGACACCGGGGAGCTGTTTTTT	CASSSPGGWDTGELFF
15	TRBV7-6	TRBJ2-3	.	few	TGTGCCAGCAGCAGCTTCCAAGGAGACACAGATACGCAGTATTTT	CASSSFQGDTDTQYF
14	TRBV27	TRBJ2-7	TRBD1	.	TGTGCCAGCAGTTCCCTGGGACAGAACTACGAGCAGTACTTC	CASSSLGQNYEQYF
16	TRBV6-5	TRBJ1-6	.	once	TGTGCCAGCAGTTACTGGGGAGGGAAGGATAATTCACCCCTCCACTTT	CASSYWGGKDNSPLHF
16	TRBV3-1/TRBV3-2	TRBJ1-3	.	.	TGTGCCAGCAGCTTTCATACGGACAGCTCTGGAAACACCATATATTTT	CASSFHTDSSGNTIYF
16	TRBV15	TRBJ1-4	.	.	TGTGCCACCAGCGGGGGGGTTTTGTCAACTAATGAAAAACTGTTTTTT	CATSGGVLSTNEKLFF
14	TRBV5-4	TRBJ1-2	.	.	TGTGCCAGCAGGTTCAGGGGAGCTAACTATGGCTACACCTTC	CASRFRGANYGYTF
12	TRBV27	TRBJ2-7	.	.	TGTGCCAGCACCTGGGGAGGCTACGAGCAGTACTTC	CASTWGGYEQYF
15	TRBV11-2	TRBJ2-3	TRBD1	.	TGTGCCAGCAGCCATAAGCGACAGGGAGCAGATACGCAGTATTTT	CASSHKRQGADTQYF
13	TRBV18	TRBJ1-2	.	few	TGTGCCAGCTCACCACCTGGCGGGTATGGCTACACCTTC	CASSPPGGYGYTF
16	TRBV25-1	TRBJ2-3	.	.	TGTGCCAGCAGTGAATGGGAGGGGGGAGGAACAGATACGCAGTATTTT	CASSEWEGGGTDTQYF
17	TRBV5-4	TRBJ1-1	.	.	TGTGCCAGCAGGATGGGGGGGGGCGCCGAATTGGGCACTGAAGCTTTCTTT	CASRMGGGAELGTEAFF
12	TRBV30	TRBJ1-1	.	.	TGTGCCTGGAGTGTAGGGGACACTGAAGCTTTCTTT	CAWSVGDTEAFF
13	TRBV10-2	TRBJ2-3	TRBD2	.	TGCGCCAGTACGAGCGGGGGGGCAGATACGCAGTATTTT	CASTSGGADTQYF
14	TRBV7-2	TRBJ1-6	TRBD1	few	TGTGCCAGCAGCTTACAGGGGGCGCTATCCCCCCTCCACTTT	CASSLQGALSPLHF
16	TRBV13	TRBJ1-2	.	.	TGTGCCAGCAGCTTACAGCAGGGCTTGTTGGGCTATGGCTACACCTTC	CASSLQQGLLGYGYTF
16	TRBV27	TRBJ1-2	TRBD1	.	TGTGCCAGCAGTAGGGGACAGGTCCTGGGGGTTGGTGGCTACACCTTC	CASSRGQVLGVGGYTF
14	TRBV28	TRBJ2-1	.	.	TGTGCCAGCAGTTTCGGTGGGCCCTACAATGAGCAGTTCTTC	CASSFGGPYNEQFF
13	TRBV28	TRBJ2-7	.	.	TGTGCCAGCAGTTTTGGGGCCTACTACGAGCAGTACTTC	CASSFGAYYEQYF
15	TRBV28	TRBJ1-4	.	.	TGTGCCAGCAGCCCTCCAGGGACAACTAATGAAAAACTGTTTTTT	CASSPPGTTNEKLFF
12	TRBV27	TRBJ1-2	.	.	TGTGCCAGCAGTGTCACAGGGTACGGCTACACCTTC	CASSVTGYGYTF
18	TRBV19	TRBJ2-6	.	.	TGTGCCAGTAGCCTAACAGGGCGAACCGTCTCTGGGGCCAACGTCCTGACTTTC	CASSLTGRTVSGANVLTF
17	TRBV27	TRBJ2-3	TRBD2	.	TGTGCCAGCAGTCTCACTAGCGGGCCGACCCTAGGATCTACGCAGTATTTT	CASSLTSGPTLGSTQYF
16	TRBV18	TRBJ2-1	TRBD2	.	TGTGCCAGCTCACCACGGACTAGCGGGGTTTACAATGAGCAGTTCTTC	CASSPRTSGVYNEQFF
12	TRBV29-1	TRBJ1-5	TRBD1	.	TGCAGCGTGCGACAGGGCGATCAGCCCCAGCATTTT	CSVRQGDQPQHF
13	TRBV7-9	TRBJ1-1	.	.	TGTGCCAGCACCCTGGAGGCGAACACTGAAGCTTTCTTT	CASTLEANTEAFF
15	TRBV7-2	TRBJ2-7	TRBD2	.	TGTGCCAGCAGCTTAAGCGAAGCGGGAGGCTACGAGCAGTACTTC	CASSLSEAGGYEQYF
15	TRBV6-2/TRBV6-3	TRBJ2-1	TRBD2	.	TGTGCCAGCAGTCAATGGGGCGGGGGGTACGATGAGCAGTTCTTC	CASSQWGGGYDEQFF
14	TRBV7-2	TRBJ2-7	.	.	TGTGCCAGCAGCTTAGGGGCTGGTGGTTACGAGCAGTACTTC	CASSLGAGGYEQYF
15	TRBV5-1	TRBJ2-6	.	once	TGCGCCAGCAGCCAGGACATCTCTGGGGCCAACGTCCTGACTTTC	CASSQDISGANVLTF
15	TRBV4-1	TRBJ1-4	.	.	TGCGCCAGCAGCCAATTATACAGGGTTAATGAAAAACTGTTTTTT	CASSQLYRVNEKLFF
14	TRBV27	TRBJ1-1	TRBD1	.	TGTGCCAGCAGTTTCGAGGGCAGGGGGACTGAAGCTTTCTTT	CASSFEGRGTEAFF
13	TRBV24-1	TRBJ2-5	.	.	TGTGCCACCAGCCGTAGCGGCGAAGAGACCCAGTACTTC	CATSRSGEETQYF
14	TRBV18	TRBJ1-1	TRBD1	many	TGTGCCAGCTCACCGCGCGACAGGGCCACTGAAGCTTTCTTT	CASSPRDRATEAFF
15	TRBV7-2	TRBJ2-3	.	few	TGTGCCAGCAGCTTATTCGGACTAAGCACAGATACGCAGTATTTT	CASSLFGLSTDTQYF
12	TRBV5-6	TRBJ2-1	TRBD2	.	TGTGCCAGCAGCCCCGCAGCGGGGGAGCAGTTCTTC	CASSPAAGEQFF
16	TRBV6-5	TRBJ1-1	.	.	TGTGCCAGCAGTTATACCCCGACAGGCATGAACACTGAAGCTTTCTTT	CASSYTPTGMNTEAFF
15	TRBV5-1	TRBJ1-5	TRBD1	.	TGCGCCAGCAGCTTGGGACAGGGGCCCTATCAGCCCCAGCATTTT	CASSLGQGPYQPQHF
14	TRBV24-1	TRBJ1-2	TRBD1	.	TGTGCCACCAGTGATGGGGACAGGATCAATGGCTACACCTTC	CATSDGDRINGYTF
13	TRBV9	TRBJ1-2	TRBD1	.	TGTGCCAGCAGCCGGGACAGCATTTATGGCTACACCTTC	CASSRDSIYGYTF
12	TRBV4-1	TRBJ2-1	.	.	TGCGCCAGCAGCCAAGGGCCCAATGAGCAGTTCTTC	CASSQGPNEQFF
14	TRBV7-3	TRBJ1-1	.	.	TGTGCCAGCAGCTTAGTTGCCGGGAACACTGAAGCTTTCTTT	CASSLVAGNTEAFF
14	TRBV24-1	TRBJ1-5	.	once	TGTGCCACCGGAGACCCCTCCTCCAATCAGCCCCAGCATTTT	CATGDPSSNQPQHF